The entry below describes one T cell receptor (beta chain). Its specificity is not known. These data are taken from a study of T cells after yellow fever vaccination. The study's findings and limits: FACS-sorted repertoires could contain abundant clonotypes contaminating from the bulk population.

TCRdb called the 5' RACE reads again in MiXCR, with one record for every CDR3 protein. Here the sample spans approximately 150,000 distinct CDR3 sequences, 7% to 9% being singletons. CDR3 length: 15 amino acids. V lost 6 bases and J 2 bases, leaving 18 bases between the germline ends. The germline V gene encodes CDR1 SGHDT and CDR2 YYEEEE. The TCR comes from a man aged 25-45 years who received the YFV17D yellow fever vaccine. Source: CD4+ T cells sorted from PBMCs, taken 5 days after the yellow fever booster vaccination. The chain couples TRBV5-6 to TRBJ2-7; D is unclear. DNA of the CDR3: TGTGCCAGCACCAGGACCGTGGCCCCGACCTACGAGCAGTACTTC. As protein: CASTRTVAPTYEQYF.